This TCR beta chain comes out of a study of T cell responses to AZD1222 COVID-19 vaccine. The study's findings and limits: White British ancestry dominated among donors, who included more females, and clonal diversity was possibly underestimated. Repertoire samples came only from after the peak T cell response. Distributed over spike, vaccine-associated CD4 TCRs predominated at 160-218 and 743-854.

V lost 3 bases and J lost 2, with 8 bases in between. There are 13 residues in the CDR3. With regard to this clone: Its antigen remains unknown.

Assay: immunoSEQ multiplex PCR; the TCRdb copy retains only in-frame clones and omits some. The repertoire includes 90,000 to 140,000 clones, approximately 90% of them detected once, and 2.5% to 3% sits in the top ten. The chain couples TRBV12-3 or TRBV12-4 to TRBJ2-7; D is ambiguous. The sample in question was peripheral blood, obtained on day 0 of AZD1222 vaccination. The receptor was isolated from an adult in good health. CDR3: CASSLGNTYEQYF. In DNA form, the CDR3 reads TGTGCCAGCAGTTTGGGAAACACCTACGAGCAGTACTTC.